Presented here are 12 T cell receptor beta chains from one specimen sequenced in a study of T cells after yellow fever vaccination. Using its own MiXCR run on the 5' RACE reads, TCRdb lists one record per CDR3 protein. Counted here are hundreds of thousands of distinct CDR3 sequences, roughly an eighth occurring once; the ten biggest clones make up roughly 3.1%. The sample here was CD4+ T cells sorted from PBMCs, taken 15 days after the yellow fever booster vaccination. Receptor source: a man younger than 30 who received the YFV17D yellow fever vaccine.

This clonotype occurred a few times. The gene calls are TRBV5-1 and TRBJ2-7; TRBD2 matches at 7 bases. The CDR3 is made up of 15 amino acids. Germline V CDR1 and CDR2: SGHRS, YFSETQ. V dropped 2 bases and J dropped 4; count of bases not matched to a gene: 9. As DNA, the CDR3 is TGCGCCAGCAGCTTCTGGCGGGGGACGGGGTACGAGCAGTACTTC. The encoded protein is CASSFWRGTGYEQYF.

This clonotype qualifies as medium-sized. V usage is TRBV3-1 and J usage is TRBJ1-6, with unresolved D. The V gene lost 0 bases and the J gene lost 10 bases, with 10 bases spanning the gap. Germline V gene sequence: CDR1 LGHDT, CDR2 YNNKEL (reference sequence). The CDR3 is 14 residues long. The CDR3 protein is CASSQDRVGSPLHF. The CDR3 DNA is TGTGCCAGCAGCCAAGATAGGGTAGGATCACCCCTCCACTTT.

The gene calls are TRBV5-1 and TRBJ2-7; 8 nucleotides align to TRBD2. This CDR3 spans 17 amino acids. Germline V gene lookup returns CDR1 SGHRS and CDR2 YFSETQ. The V segment lost 0 bases and the J segment 2 bases; nucleotides outside the gene matches: 10. CDR3 sequence reads: CASSLAPSGTSPYEQYV. The CDR3 DNA follows: TGCGCCAGCAGCTTGGCCCCGTCCGGGACTAGTCCCTACGAGCAGTACGTC.

This clonotype was observed a handful of times. This chain joins TRBV4-1 and TRBJ2-1, with D unresolved. Germline assignment: CDR1 MGHRA and CDR2 YSYEKL. V lost 0 bases and J 5 bases, leaving 8 bases between the germline ends. This CDR3 has 14 amino acids. This chain's CDR3 is CASSQDSYDNEQFF. The CDR3 nucleotides read TGCGCCAGCAGCCAAGACAGTTACGACAATGAGCAGTTCTTC.

The chain is built from TRBV6-6 and TRBJ2-3; D unclear. This CDR3 region has 15 residues. The V end was cut by 5 bases, the J end by 1 base, with 13 bases between. Germline V gene data show CDR1 as MNHNY and CDR2 as SVGAGI (reference sequence). For the CDR3, the DNA is TGTGCCAGCAGTCAAACAGTGCCCGGCACAGATACGCAGTATTTT. This gives the protein CASSQTVPGTDTQYF.

This clonotype was recorded at least ten times. The chain links TRBV6-1 to TRBJ2-1; 8 positions match TRBD1. V dropped 7 bases and J dropped 3; count of bases not matched to a gene: 14. From germline, CDR1 is MNHNS and CDR2 SASEGT. CDR3 length equals 17 residues. CDR3 loop: CASIVNPGGGRYNEQFF. Written as DNA, the CDR3 is TGTGCCAGCATTGTGAACCCAGGGGGCGGCCGCTACAATGAGCAGTTCTTC.

This clonotype appeared many times. The chain carries TRBV5-1 and TRBJ1-1, with 8 positions matching TRBD1. V was clipped by 4 bases and J by 4 bases; unmatched bases: 6. Germline V gene sequence: CDR1 SGHRS, CDR2 YFSETQ. The length of the CDR3 is 14 residues. The CDR3 DNA sequence: TGCGCCAGCAGCAATACAGGGGGATCCACTGAAGCTTTCTTT. Protein product: CASSNTGGSTEAFF.

V is TRBV5-1 and J is TRBJ1-2, with 8 bases aligning to TRBD1. Per the germline V gene, CDR1 is SGHRS and CDR2 is YFSETQ. The CDR3 has 15 amino acids. V gave up 1 base and J gave up 7 bases; unmatched junction bases: 9. The CDR3 here is CASSLSPGGQGGYTF. The CDR3 bases are TGCGCCAGCAGCTTGTCCCCAGGGGGCCAGGGTGGCTACACCTTC. The whole variable domain, remainder taken from reference TRBV5-1 and TRBJ1-2, is KAGVTQTPRYLIKTRGQQVTLSCSPISGHRSVSWYQQTPGQGLQFLFEYFSETQRNKGNFPGRFSGRQFSNSRSEMNVSTLELGDSALYLCASSLSPGGQGGYTFGSGTRLTVV.

V is TRBV18 and J is TRBJ1-1; TRBD1 might be the D (5 bases). The CDR3 spans 17 residues. The germline gives CDR1 KGHSH, CDR2 LQKENI. Trimming took off 5 bases at V and 0 bases at J, with 19 bases between the two ends. CDR3 in DNA: TGTGCCAGCTCAACCCGGGACGGGGGGTTCATGAACACTGAAGCTTTCTTT. This encodes CASSTRDGGFMNTEAFF.

The V call is TRBV6-5, the J call TRBJ1-1; D gene uncertain. The CDR3 loop spans 12 amino acids. With 10 bases removed from V and 6 bases from J, the gap between germline ends came to 15 bases. Germline V gene data show CDR1 as MNHEY and CDR2 as SVGAGI. The CDR3 DNA reads as TGTGCCATACGCGGGGTGTCATCTGAAGCTTTCTTT. Translating gives CAIRGVSSEAFF.

This clonotype turned up a few times. This chain uses TRBV12-3 or TRBV12-4 with TRBJ2-7; the match to TRBD1 covers 7 bases. V lost 5 bases and J lost 0; bases outside the gene matches: 4. The CDR3 extends over 14 amino acids. The CDR3 nucleotides are TGTGCCAGCAGTACCGGGACAGTCTCCTACGAGCAGTACTTC. Its protein product is CASSTGTVSYEQYF.

This chain links TRBV10-2 with TRBJ2-5; a weak D match, TRBD1 (8 bases). V shed 11 bases and J shed 2 bases, with 18 bases lying between them. Germline V gene sequence: CDR1 WSHSY, CDR2 SAAADI. The length of the CDR3 is 14 residues. CDR3 residues: CASNTQGGQETQYF. For the CDR3, the DNA is TGCGCCTCAAATACACAGGGGGGGCAAGAGACCCAGTACTTC.